A single sample is the source of the 17 T cell receptor beta chains below, sequenced in a study of T cell responses to AZD1222 COVID-19 vaccine. The table came from immunoSEQ multiplex PCR; TCRdb's copy has only in-frame clones and leaves some out. The repertoire holds some 150,000 clones, with about 90% as singletons. Here the sequenced sample was peripheral blood, taken on day 0 of AZD1222 vaccination. All receptors come from an adult in good health.

This chain uses TRBV4-1 with TRBJ2-7; D not certain. Trimming stripped 0 bases from V and 3 bases from J, with 6 bases between. The CDR3 runs 13 residues. The germline gives CDR1 MGHRA, CDR2 YSYEKL. CDR3 protein: CASSQELGYEQYF. CDR3 nucleotides: TGCGCCAGCAGCCAAGAATTGGGCTACGAGCAGTACTTC.

The V gene is TRBV5-4, the J gene TRBJ2-1, with D perhaps matching TRBD2 (5 bases). The CDR3 length is 15 residues. Trimming removed 0 bases at V and 0 bases at J, with 7 bases between. The germline V gene has CDR1 SGHNT and CDR2 YYREEE (reference sequence). The CDR3, as DNA: TGTGCCAGCAGCTTGGGAGGGAGCTCCTACAATGAGCAGTTCTTC. Amino acids: CASSLGGSSYNEQFF.

The V gene is TRBV2, the J gene TRBJ2-1; tentative D call: TRBD2 (6 bases). Germline assignment: CDR1 SNHLY and CDR2 FYNNEI. The CDR3 covers 16 residues. The V end lost 5 bases, the J end lost 5 bases, and 19 bases lay between the germline ends. The CDR3 bases are TGTGCCAGCAGTCAACCCTTAGGAGGGCCGGACAATGAGCAGTTCTTC. Protein sequence: CASSQPLGGPDNEQFF.

The count of this clone is one. This rearrangement joins TRBV19 to TRBJ2-7; a weak D match, TRBD1 (6 bases). There are 15 residues in the CDR3. Germline values: CDR1 LNHDA, CDR2 SQIVND (reference sequence). Trimming pared 3 bases from V and 2 bases from J, leaving 14 bases between. For the CDR3, the DNA is TGTGCCAGTAGTATTGGACAGACCGGTGCCTACGAGCAGTACTTC. Translating gives CASSIGQTGAYEQYF.

This clone has a single count. This chain uses TRBV4-1 with TRBJ1-5; no clear D gene. The CDR3 contains 16 residues. V was cut by 0 bases and J by 4 bases, with 13 bases left in between. Germline V gives CDR1 MGHRA, CDR2 YSYEKL. CDR3 DNA: TGCGCCAGCAGCCAAGATAGAATTAGGTTTAATCAGCCCCAGCATTTT. Its protein is CASSQDRIRFNQPQHF.

The chain is built from TRBV12-3 or TRBV12-4 and TRBJ2-7; unclear D gene. Trimming pared 8 bases from V and 3 bases from J, leaving 11 bases between. CDR3 size: 12 residues. This CDR3 reads CASSGVGYEQYF. The CDR3 region has the DNA TGTGCCAGCTCAGGAGTTGGCTACGAGCAGTACTTC.

This clone was seen only once. The chain recombines TRBV6-2 or TRBV6-3 with TRBJ2-1, with unresolved D. With 4 bases removed from V and 7 bases from J, the gap between germline ends came to 14 bases. CDR3 size: 14 residues. CDR1 and CDR2 (germline): MNHEY, SVGEGT. CDR3 residues: CASSSPPNGNEQFF. In nucleotides, the CDR3 is TGTGCCAGCAGTTCCCCGCCTAACGGGAATGAGCAGTTCTTC.

The V call is TRBV5-4, the J call TRBJ1-2; no firm D call. The CDR3 totals 13 residues. Germline lookup yields CDR1 SGHNT and CDR2 YYREEE (reference sequence). With 0 bases removed from V and 1 base from J, the gap between germline ends came to 4 bases. The CDR3 reads CASSLDSNYGYTF. CDR3 coding DNA: TGTGCCAGCAGCTTGGACAGTAACTATGGCTACACCTTC.

The sample holds a few counts of this clone. The identical CDR3 is also encoded by other nucleotide sequences in the sample. The chain is built from TRBV5-1 and TRBJ2-7; tentative D call: TRBD1 (5 bases). The CDR3 totals 12 residues. The germline V gene has CDR1 SGHRS and CDR2 YFSETQ. Trimming took off 0 bases at V and 4 bases at J, with 5 bases between the two ends. The CDR3 spells CASSLEGYEQYF. The CDR3, as DNA: TGCGCCAGCAGCTTGGAGGGGTACGAGCAGTACTTC.

The rearrangement joins TRBV28 to TRBJ1-5; D might be TRBD1 (5 bases). Trimming pared 3 bases from V and 0 bases from J, leaving 9 bases between. CDR1 and CDR2 from the germline V gene are MDHEN and SYDVKM. CDR3 length: 15 residues. CDR3: CASSFGGYSNQPQHF. Written as DNA, the CDR3 is TGTGCCAGCAGTTTCGGGGGGTATAGCAATCAGCCCCAGCATTTT. The entire variable domain, with the rest obtained from reference TRBV28 and TRBJ1-5, is as follows: DVKVTQSSRYLVKRTGEKVFLECVQDMDHENMFWYRQDPGLGLRLIYFSYDVKMKEKGDIPEGYSVSREKKERFSLILESASTNQTSMYLCASSFGGYSNQPQHFGDGTRLSIL.

This chain connects TRBV28 to TRBJ1-4; 7 nucleotides line up with TRBD1. There are 14 residues in the CDR3. V trimming: 6 bases; J trimming: 8 bases; junction bases outside the gene matches: 9. Germline CDR1 MDHEN, CDR2 SYDVKM. CDR3 nucleotides: TGTGCCAGCAGCCGGGGACAGAAAAGAGAAAAACTGTTTTTT. Residues: CASSRGQKREKLFF.

V is TRBV19 and J is TRBJ1-6, with 10 bases fitting TRBD1. Germline values: CDR1 LNHDA, CDR2 SQIVND (reference sequence). The J segment lost 0 bases and the V segment lost 5 bases, leaving 13 bases of the junction unmatched. This CDR3 spans 20 amino acids. CDR3 in amino acids: CASSHRDRGRSSSYNSPLHF. DNA for the CDR3: TGTGCCAGTAGTCACCGGGACAGGGGCAGATCTAGCTCCTATAATTCACCCCTCCACTTT.

This sequence joins TRBV7-4 and TRBJ1-2; D unresolved. The V end lost 1 base, the J end lost 3 bases, and 12 bases lay between the germline ends. CDR1 is SGHVT and CDR2 is SQSDAQ in the germline V gene. The CDR3 has 15 residues. The CDR3: CASSLGAGFYYGYTF. The CDR3 DNA is TGTGCCAGCAGCTTAGGGGCGGGGTTTTACTATGGCTACACCTTC.

The chain joins TRBV15 to TRBJ2-2, with D perhaps TRBD1 (6 bases). Per the germline V gene, CDR1 is LNHNV and CDR2 is YYDKDF (reference sequence). Trimming cost V 3 bases and J 0 bases, with 14 bases left between them. This CDR3 contains 17 residues. The CDR3 spells CATSREPGQPNTGELFF. As DNA, the CDR3 is TGTGCCACCAGCAGGGAACCGGGACAACCGAACACCGGGGAGCTGTTTTTT.

This clone was seen once. The rearrangement joins TRBV18 to TRBJ2-2; weak D call: TRBD2 (5 bases). The CDR3 length is 16 residues. CDR1 is KGHSH and CDR2 is LQKENI in the germline V gene. Trimming removed 2 bases from V and 2 bases from J, with 12 bases in between. CDR3 loop: CASSPYLALNTGELFF. The DNA of the CDR3 is TGTGCCAGCTCACCATACCTAGCCCTCAACACCGGGGAGCTGTTTTTT. Based on the CDR3 plus reference TRBV18 and TRBJ2-2, the full variable domain is NAGVMQNPRHLVRRRGQEARLRCSPMKGHSHVYWYRQLPEEGLKFMVYLQKENIIDESGMPKERFSAEFPKEGPSILRIQQVVRGDSAAYFCASSPYLALNTGELFFGEGSRLTVL.

V and J are TRBV6-5 and TRBJ2-7; D is uncertain. The CDR3 spans 15 residues. The germline V gene has CDR1 MNHEY and CDR2 SVGAGI. With 5 bases removed from V and 0 bases from J, the gap between germline ends came to 14 bases. CDR3: CASSLSYLSSYEQYF. The CDR3 DNA is TGTGCCAGCAGTCTGTCCTATCTCAGCTCCTACGAGCAGTACTTC.

The chain uses TRBV6-2 or TRBV6-3 and TRBJ2-1; TRBD2 aligns across 13 bases. The J segment lost 8 bases and the V segment lost 4 bases, leaving 11 bases of the junction unmatched. The germline gives CDR1 MNHEY, CDR2 SVGEGT. This CDR3 spans 17 amino acids. CDR3 region: CASSFPDRGTSGDEQFF. For the CDR3, the DNA is TGTGCCAGCAGTTTTCCGGACAGGGGGACTAGCGGGGATGAGCAGTTCTTC.